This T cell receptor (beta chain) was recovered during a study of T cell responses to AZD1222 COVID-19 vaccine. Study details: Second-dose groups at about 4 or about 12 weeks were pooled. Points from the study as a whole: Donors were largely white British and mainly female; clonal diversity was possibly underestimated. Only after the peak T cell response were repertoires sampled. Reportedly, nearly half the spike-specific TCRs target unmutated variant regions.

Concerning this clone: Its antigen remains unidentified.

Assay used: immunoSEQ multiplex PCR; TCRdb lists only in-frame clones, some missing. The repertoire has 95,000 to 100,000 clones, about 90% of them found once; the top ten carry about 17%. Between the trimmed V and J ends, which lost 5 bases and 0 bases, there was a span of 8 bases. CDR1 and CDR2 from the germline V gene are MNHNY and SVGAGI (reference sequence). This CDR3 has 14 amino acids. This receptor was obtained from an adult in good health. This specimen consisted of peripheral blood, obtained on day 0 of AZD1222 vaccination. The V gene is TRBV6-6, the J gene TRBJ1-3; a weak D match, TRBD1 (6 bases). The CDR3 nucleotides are TGTGCCAGCAGTACAGGGAGCTCTGGAAACACCATATATTTT. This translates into CASSTGSSGNTIYF.